These 20 T cell receptor beta chains were sequenced from one sample in a study of response to subunit inactivated influenza vaccine (dated by TCRdb to about 2018). Library preparation used RT-PCR. The sequencer was an Illumina HiSeq 2500. The public sequencing data were trimmed at Q25 with fastp and processed into clonotypes with MiXCR by TCRdb, which kept only in-frame beta chains. Duplicate CDR3 protein sequences are folded into a single record with the most common DNA and genes. The sample data list 300,000 to 350,000 distinct CDR3 sequences, and less than 25% of these were observed just once. Of the sample, more than 8.5% falls within the top ten clones. Sequenced here: PBMCs from blood, sampled 21 months after vaccination. These receptors all come from a man between 50 and 75 years old who received an inactivated influenza vaccine. Donor details come from another sample of the same person, matched by shared clones.

The V gene is TRBV20-1, the J gene TRBJ1-3; D remains unclear. This CDR3 has 14 residues. V was cut by 2 bases and J by 0 bases, with 8 bases left in between. Germline loops: CDR1 DFQATT, CDR2 SNEGSKA (reference sequence). CDR3 protein: CSARRSHSGNTIYF. CDR3 sequence (DNA): TGCAGTGCTAGAAGAAGTCACTCTGGAAACACCATATATTTT.

The CDR3 here is CSATIGGHSKETQYF. The CDR3 coding sequence is TGCAGTGCTACTATTGGGGGCCACTCTAAAGAGACCCAGTACTTC. The chain uses TRBV20-1 and TRBJ2-5, with D perhaps TRBD1 (6 bases). V shed 4 bases and J shed 3 bases, with 18 bases lying between them. CDR3 length equals 15 residues. Germline V gives CDR1 DFQATT, CDR2 SNEGSKA (reference sequence).

The table lists this clonotype with a few counts. This chain joins TRBV20-1 and TRBJ1-5; D is ambiguous. CDR1 DFQATT and CDR2 SNEGSKA come from the germline V gene (reference sequence). This CDR3 has 13 amino acids. The V and J ends lost 4 bases and 3 bases respectively, with 10 bases between them. The CDR3 nucleotides are TGCAGTGCTAATGCGCAGTCCAATCAGCCCCAGCATTTT. It translates to CSANAQSNQPQHF.

This clonotype appeared a few times. The V and J genes are TRBV27 and TRBJ1-5; TRBD1 agrees at 9 bases. CDR3 length: 15 residues. Losses at the gene ends were 8 bases for V and 4 bases for J; bases not matched to a gene: 9. Germline CDR1 reads MNHEY; CDR2 reads SMNVEV (reference sequence). The CDR3 nucleotides are TGTGCCAGCGGGCGGGGACAGGGTCTAAATCAGCCCCAGCATTTT. Translation gives CASGRGQGLNQPQHF.

The chain carries TRBV3-1 and TRBJ1-2; tentatively, D is TRBD1 (6 bases). Germline V gene data show CDR1 as LGHDT and CDR2 as YNNKEL (reference sequence). Trimming left V 3 bases short and J 4 bases short, with 18 bases between. The CDR3 sequence is 16 residues long. The CDR3 bases are TGTGCCAGCAGCCATCAAACAGGGCTCCACTTCTATGGCTACACCTTC. This sequence encodes CASSHQTGLHFYGYTF.

The V call is TRBV19, the J call TRBJ1-5; 7 nucleotides align to TRBD1. V was pared by 4 bases and J by 0 bases, with 12 bases of the junction left unmatched. Per germline, CDR1 LNHDA and CDR2 SQIVND (reference sequence). The length of the CDR3 is 18 residues. DNA for the CDR3: TGTGCCAGTAGTAAGGGGGCGGGGGCTTTAATTAGCAATCAGCCCCAGCATTTT. The encoded protein is CASSKGAGALISNQPQHF.

This clonotype appeared many times. This sequence joins TRBV28 and TRBJ2-4; D possibly corresponds to TRBD2 (6 bases). CDR1 MDHEN and CDR2 SYDVKM come from the germline V gene. The V end was cut by 5 bases, the J end by 4 bases, with 21 bases between. This CDR3 spans 17 amino acids. The CDR3 sequence is CASSLLAIGAGKNIQYF. For the CDR3, the DNA is TGTGCCAGCAGTCTACTCGCCATCGGGGCGGGGAAAAACATTCAGTACTTC.

This clonotype was seen more than once but under ten times. V and J are TRBV29-1 and TRBJ1-2; TRBD1 matches at 7 bases. The CDR3 spans 13 residues. Trimming took 5 bases from V and 0 from J; bases not matched to a gene: 3. From germline, CDR1 is SQVTM and CDR2 ANQGSEA. The CDR3 loop reads CSVHRGSNYGYTF. The CDR3 nucleotides are TGCAGCGTTCACAGGGGCTCTAACTATGGCTACACCTTC.

In its sample, this clonotype was seen a few times. The V call is TRBV28, the J call TRBJ2-1; D unresolved. V lost 2 bases to trimming and J lost 6 bases, with 8 bases between them. The CDR3 runs to 13 residues. CDR1 and CDR2 (germline): MDHEN, SYDVKM. The CDR3 DNA sequence: TGTGCCAGCAGTTTAAGTACTCCCAATGAGCAGTTCTTC. Amino acid sequence: CASSLSTPNEQFF.

This chain links TRBV4-3 with TRBJ2-2; 8 bases align to TRBD2. The CDR3 contains 16 residues. V shed 4 bases and J 1 base; nucleotides not matched to a gene: 5. Germline V gene sequence: CDR1 LGHNA, CDR2 YSLEER. DNA of the CDR3: TGCGCCAGCAGCCTTCAGACTAGCGAGAACACCGGGGAGCTGTTTTTT. Its protein product is CASSLQTSENTGELFF.

The rearrangement joins TRBV11-2 to TRBJ1-4; D is possibly TRBD1 (5 bases). Between the trimmed V and J ends, which lost 5 bases and 4 bases, there was a span of 11 bases. The germline gives CDR1 SGHAT, CDR2 FQNNGV. CDR3 length: 14 amino acids. CDR3 sequence (DNA): TGTGCCAGCAGCCTCCACAGGAGTAATGAAAAACTGTTTTTT. Protein product: CASSLHRSNEKLFF.

This clonotype was seen more than once but under ten times. The chain has TRBV7-2 and TRBJ1-4; the D gene is possibly TRBD1 (6 bases). The germline CDR1 and CDR2 sequences are SGHTA and FQGNSA. Trimming stripped 5 bases from V and 4 bases from J, with 17 bases between. This CDR3 has 16 residues. The chain's CDR3 is CASSPRGGQINEKLFF. The DNA of the CDR3 is TGTGCCAGCAGCCCCCGGGGGGGGCAGATTAATGAAAAACTGTTTTTT.

This rearrangement joins TRBV6-1 to TRBJ1-2, with D possibly being TRBD1 (5 bases). Between the trimmed V and J ends, which lost 6 bases and 5 bases, there was a span of 10 bases. CDR1 is MNHNS, CDR2 SASEGT, per germline. The CDR3 runs 12 residues. Here the CDR3 DNA reads TGTGCCAGCAGACGATCAGGGTATGGCTACACCTTC. Protein: CASRRSGYGYTF.

Only a few counts were recorded for this clonotype. CDR3 bases: TGTGCCAGCAGCTTAACGACAGGGAATGGCTACACCTTC. Encoded protein: CASSLTTGNGYTF. This rearrangement joins TRBV7-2 to TRBJ1-2; 7 bases map to TRBD1. Unmatched junction bases numbered 3, after V lost 2 bases and J lost 6 bases. This CDR3 is built from 13 residues. The germline V gene encodes CDR1 SGHTA and CDR2 FQGNSA.

This rearrangement joins TRBV14 to TRBJ2-1; 12 nucleotides match TRBD2. CDR1 and CDR2 from the germline V gene are SGHDN and FVKESK. The ends lost 6 bases at V and 9 bases at J; junction bases unmatched: 6. The CDR3 sequence is 14 residues long. The CDR3 DNA reads as TGTGCCAGCAGGACTAGCGGGAGTTCTGGTGAGCAGTTCTTC. This sequence encodes CASRTSGSSGEQFF.

This clonotype was observed at least ten times. V and J are TRBV5-1 and TRBJ2-2; D gene unclear. In germline, CDR1 is SGHRS, CDR2 YFSETQ. The CDR3 runs to 13 residues. Trimming shortened V by 4 bases and J by 5 bases, and 9 bases separated the two germline ends. CDR3 loop: CASSPLRTGELFF. DNA for the CDR3: TGCGCCAGCAGCCCTTTGAGAACCGGGGAGCTGTTTTTT.

The genes are TRBV2 and TRBJ2-1, with TRBD1 matching over 8 bases. V lost 8 bases to trimming and J lost 1 base; unmatched junction nucleotides: 7. This CDR3 region has 15 residues. Germline-derived CDR1 and CDR2 are SNHLY and FYNNEI. The CDR3 is CASGRGQGSYNEQFF. Written as DNA, the CDR3 is TGTGCCAGCGGCCGAGGACAGGGTTCCTACAATGAGCAGTTCTTC.

This sequence joins TRBV18 and TRBJ1-2; unclear D gene. Germline V CDR1 and CDR2: KGHSH, LQKENI. V was pared by 6 bases and J by 8 bases, with 13 bases between. The CDR3 sequence is 12 residues long. DNA of the CDR3: TGTGCCAGCTCCGCCGACACCTGGGGCTACACCTTC. The encoded protein is CASSADTWGYTF.

This clonotype was seen more than once but under ten times. The V and J genes are TRBV5-1 and TRBJ1-3, with D unclear. Germline CDR1 and CDR2: SGHRS and YFSETQ. Trimming shortened V by 0 bases and J by 3 bases, and 7 bases separated the two germline ends. The CDR3 sequence is 14 residues long. The CDR3 spells CASSLEGFGNTIYF. CDR3 sequence (DNA): TGCGCCAGCAGCTTGGAAGGGTTTGGAAACACCATATATTTT.

This chain links TRBV30 with TRBJ1-2; 9 bases align to TRBD1. The germline gives CDR1 GTSNPN, CDR2 SVGIG (reference sequence). The junction had 14 bases not matched to a gene; V was cut back by 1 base and J by 8 bases. The CDR3 spans 16 residues. CDR3 coding DNA: TGTGCCTGGAGTGCCGGGACAGGGAGAGGGCCTGGAGGCTACACCTTC. Encoded protein: CAWSAGTGRGPGGYTF. Based on the CDR3 plus reference TRBV30 and TRBJ1-2, the full variable domain is SQTIHQWPATLVQPVGSPLSLECTVEGTSNPNLYWYRQAAGRGLQLLFYSVGIGQISSEVPQNLSASRPQDRQFILSSKKLLLSDSGFYLCAWSAGTGRGPGGYTFGSGTRLTVV.